Listed below are T cell receptor beta chains from one sample, sequenced in a study of T-cell reconstitution after alpha-beta-depleted transplantation in children. TCRdb reanalysed the PCR reads using MiXCR and keeps one entry per CDR3 protein. The sample contains about 500,000 distinct CDR3 sequences, approximately 30% of which appear only once. The sample here was PBMCs from the stem cell graft donor, taken from the stem cell graft. The receptors were sampled from a human donor who donated a stem cell graft to a child with aplastic anemia. Each CDR3 is given with its conserved first and last residue. D genes are given only for firm matches. Size is omitted from some rows. Given values are once, few, many or a class for expanded clones.

j_call | v_call | clone_size | d_call | cdr3_nt | cdr3_aa
TRBJ2-7 | TRBV4-3 | few | NA | TGCGCCAGCAGCCAAGAATTCGGGAGAGCGTACGAGCAGTACTTC | CASSQEFGRAYEQYF
TRBJ2-3 | TRBV24-1 | few | NA | TGTGCCACCAGTGATCGTACCACAGATACGCAGTATTTT | CATSDRTTDTQYF
TRBJ1-4 | TRBV21-1 | NA | NA | TGTGCCAGCAGCAAAGTTCCGGACGGCGACCCCTCAACTAATGAAAAACTGTTTTTT | CASSKVPDGDPSTNEKLFF
TRBJ2-2 | TRBV7-7 | NA | TRBD2 | TGTGCCAGCAGCACCGGACTAGCGGGATTCACCGGGGAGCTGTTTTTT | CASSTGLAGFTGELFF
TRBJ1-1 | TRBV7-6 | NA | NA | TGTGCCAGCAGCTTGGGCTTCGGGGGCATGAACACTGAAGCTTTCTTT | CASSLGFGGMNTEAFF
TRBJ1-6 | TRBV28 | NA | NA | TGTGCCAGCAGTTTCCCCCGAGGGTCCTATAATTCACCCCTCCACTTT | CASSFPRGSYNSPLHF
TRBJ1-1 | TRBV12-3/TRBV12-4 | NA | TRBD1 | TGTGCCAGCAGTCTCGCCGGACAGGGTGAAACTGAAGCTTTCTTT | CASSLAGQGETEAFF
TRBJ2-2 | TRBV20-1 | few | NA | TGCAGTGCCCACGTCGGAGGGGGAGTTACGGGCGGGGAGCTGTTTTTT | CSAHVGGGVTGGELFF
TRBJ1-6 | TRBV4-3 | NA | NA | TGCGCCAGCAGCCAAGATCAGCGCAGGGCATTTTCACCCCTCCACTTT | CASSQDQRRAFSPLHF
TRBJ2-3 | TRBV5-1 | NA | TRBD2 | TGCGCCAGCAGCGGGGCCCCTGGACCCTCCCGGGAGGGAGATACGCAGTATTTT | CASSGAPGPSREGDTQYF
TRBJ1-3 | TRBV7-2 | few | NA | TGTGCCAGCAGCTTAGGCGCAGGGAGCTCTGGAAACACCATATATTTT | CASSLGAGSSGNTIYF
TRBJ2-1 | TRBV11-2 | NA | NA | TGTGCCAGCAGCTTCCCGACACAACGGGGTGAGCAGTTCTTC | CASSFPTQRGEQFF
TRBJ2-3 | TRBV27 | NA | NA | TGTGCCAGCAGTCCGACCATCTTAGATACGCAGTATTTT | CASSPTILDTQYF
TRBJ2-1 | TRBV10-3 | NA | NA | TGTGCCATCAGGGAACTAGGTGAGCAGTTCTTC | CAIRELGEQFF
TRBJ2-2 | TRBV28 | NA | NA | TGTGCCACCGAAGTGGATAGCGGGAACACCGGGGAGCTGTTTTTT | CATEVDSGNTGELFF
TRBJ2-2 | TRBV3-1 | NA | TRBD2 | TGTGCCAGCAGCCTGGGACTAGCGTCGAACACCGGGGAGCTGTTTTTT | CASSLGLASNTGELFF
TRBJ2-2 | TRBV29-1 | many | NA | TGCAGCGTTGACGGGCAGCGCACCGGGGAGCTGTTTTTT | CSVDGQRTGELFF
TRBJ2-2 | TRBV29-1 | NA | NA | TGCAGCGTTTACGCGAACACCGGGGAGCTGTTTTTT | CSVYANTGELFF
TRBJ2-7 | TRBV28 | NA | NA | TGTGCCAGCAGTTTAGGTCCGGGCGAGCAGTACTTC | CASSLGPGEQYF
TRBJ2-1 | TRBV11-3 | NA | NA | TGTGCCAGCAGTCCGGGCCCGTACACCAATGAGCAGTTCTTC | CASSPGPYTNEQFF
TRBJ1-3 | TRBV21-1 | NA | NA | TGTGCCAGCAGCTGGGCGTGGCGTATATATTCTGGAAACACCATATATTTT | CASSWAWRIYSGNTIYF
TRBJ1-2 | TRBV7-2 | NA | NA | TGTGCCAGCAGCTTAATGAGGGGGGGAGGCTACACCTTC | CASSLMRGGGYTF
TRBJ1-2 | TRBV2 | NA | TRBD1 | TGTGCCAGCAGGGGGACCGGGACAGGGGTGGAAGGCTACACCTTC | CASRGTGTGVEGYTF
TRBJ2-3 | TRBV4-3 | NA | NA | TGCGCCAGCAGCCAAGATGGAGGGCCGGGTGGCACAGATACGCAGTATTTT | CASSQDGGPGGTDTQYF
TRBJ2-7 | TRBV7-2 | few | TRBD2 | TGTGCCAGCAGCTTAGGGCCAGCGGGAGTCGACGAGCAGTACTTC | CASSLGPAGVDEQYF
TRBJ1-2 | TRBV1 | few | NA | TGCACCAGCAGCCAAGTTTACCAGGGTCAAGCTAACTATGGCTACACCTTC | CTSSQVYQGQANYGYTF
TRBJ2-4 | TRBV19 | NA | TRBD2 | TGTGCCAGCGAGGGGCGGGAGGGGGCCAAAAACATTCAGTACTTC | CASEGREGAKNIQYF
TRBJ1-1 | TRBV9 | NA | NA | TGTGCCAGCAGCGGACCGGTAATCGGGACGACGGGGGCTGAAGCTTTCTTT | CASSGPVIGTTGAEAFF
TRBJ1-2 | TRBV14 | few | NA | TGTGCCAGCAGCGCCCAGGGAGGGAGCGGCTACACCTTC | CASSAQGGSGYTF
TRBJ2-2 | TRBV15 | NA | TRBD1 | TGTGCCACCCGATCGACGGACAGGGGCAGGGGCGGGGAGCTGTTTTTT | CATRSTDRGRGGELFF
TRBJ2-5 | TRBV18 | few | TRBD2 | TGTGCCAGCTCACCAGGGCTAGCGGGAGGAGAGACCCAGTACTTC | CASSPGLAGGETQYF
TRBJ1-1 | TRBV7-2 | NA | TRBD1 | TGTGCCAGCAGCTTACTACAGGGGGCAGCTGAAGCTTTCTTT | CASSLLQGAAEAFF
TRBJ2-3 | TRBV19 | NA | TRBD1 | TGTGCCAGTAGTGGACAGGGGATCACAGATACGCAGTATTTT | CASSGQGITDTQYF
TRBJ1-5 | TRBV20-1 | many | NA | TGCAGTGCTAGATCGGGGAGCAATCAGCCCCAGCATTTT | CSARSGSNQPQHF
TRBJ1-2 | TRBV12-3/TRBV12-4 | once | NA | TGTGCCAGCAGATATGGGTATGGCTACACCTTC | CASRYGYGYTF
TRBJ2-1 | TRBV28 | NA | NA | TGTGCCAGCAGTTTACCGTCCGGGGTGATGGGCAATGAGCAGTTCTTC | CASSLPSGVMGNEQFF
TRBJ2-1 | TRBV20-1 | few | NA | TGCAGTGCTAGAGATAACTTCCAATCGGGGTACGAGCAGTTCTTC | CSARDNFQSGYEQFF
TRBJ1-4 | TRBV6-5 | few | NA | TGTGCCAGCAGTTACAGGGACGGCCCCAATGAAAAACTGTTTTTT | CASSYRDGPNEKLFF
TRBJ2-5 | TRBV9 | NA | NA | TGTGCCAGCAGCACCTTGTACCAAGAGACCCAGTACTTC | CASSTLYQETQYF
TRBJ2-2 | TRBV11-1 | NA | TRBD2 | TGTGCCAGCAGCTACCGCGGGAAGCGGGAGGGACCCACCGGGGAGCTGTTTTTT | CASSYRGKREGPTGELFF